This TCR beta chain was documented in a study of T cells after yellow fever vaccination. As regards this clonotype: Relative to the germline gene, one junction end is altered; a read error may explain this.

This CDR3 is 10 amino acids long. Germline V gene data show CDR1 as MNHNY and CDR2 as SVGAGI (reference sequence). Via MiXCR, TCRdb re-called the 5' RACE reads, giving one row per CDR3 protein. There are 100,000 to 150,000 distinct CDR3 sequences in the sample; 7.5% to 10% occur only once, and less than 40% lies in the top ten. This receptor was obtained from a man in his late teens or twenties who received the YFV17D yellow fever vaccine. The gene calls are TRBV6-6 and TRBJ2-1; no reliable D call. This specimen consisted of CD8+ T cells sorted from PBMCs, obtained on the day of the yellow fever booster vaccination. DNA of the CDR3: TGTGCCAGCAGTTACCCCATCCAGATCTTC. This sequence encodes CASSYPIQIF.